This T cell receptor beta chain was recovered during a study of early T cells in non-severe SARS-CoV-2 infection. Whole-study context: Unpaired chains resulted from sequencing bulk RNA of unsorted whole blood.

The study's findings and limits: Clonotype matching in VDJdb favored anti-spike CD8 responses and did not capture private and CD4 specificities.

This clonotype was counted many times. Its antigen is undetermined. V was trimmed by 3 bases and J by 0 bases, leaving 2 bases between them. The V gene's germline CDR1 is KGHSH and CDR2 LQKENI. This CDR3 contains 12 residues. Attachment of unique molecular identifiers to individual cDNA molecules was performed. TCRdb reprocessed the 5' RACE reads with MiXCR, giving one entry per CDR3 protein. The repertoire holds about 50,000 distinct CDR3 sequences, roughly 10% seen once, with around 5.3% in the top ten. The sequence came from an adult who was a healthcare worker with PCR-confirmed SARS-CoV-2 infection or an uninfected control (not recorded which). The sequenced sample was whole blood, obtained at baseline. The chain is built from TRBV18 and TRBJ2-5; D is undetermined. The CDR3 region is CASSPYQETQYF. In nucleotides, the CDR3 is TGTGCCAGCTCACCGTACCAAGAGACCCAGTACTTC.